This T cell receptor beta chain was sequenced for a study of cytomegalovirus exposure and HLA in healthy donors. Germline V gives CDR1 ENHRY, CDR2 SYGVKD. This CDR3 is 13 amino acids long. V was pared by 7 bases and J by 4 bases, with 13 bases between. The PCR made use of 60 Vbeta and 13 Jbeta primers. Sequenced by immunoSEQ multiplex PCR; TCRdb stores in-frame clones only, minus some. The sample has around 200,000 clones; roughly 80% are singletons. The sequence was obtained from a girl aged 2-10 years in good health and CMV-seronegative. Sequencing used PBMCs. The chain links TRBV10-3 to TRBJ1-2; perhaps TRBD1 as D (6 bases). The CDR3 here is CAITMTGVYGYTF. CDR3 nucleotide sequence: TGTGCCATCACTATGACAGGAGTCTATGGCTACACCTTC.